This T cell receptor beta chain was obtained from a study of blood T cells in healthy people across ages. At the level of the study: The capture of about one barcoded beta molecule per two T cells was achieved by template switching.

Sample-barcoded 5' priming and a J-beta primer mix drove a second PCR of roughly 6 to 12 cycles. Every cDNA molecule bore a tag from a template-switch adaptor containing 12 random nucleotides. Each CDR3 protein gets one entry after TCRdb re-called the 5' RACE reads with MiXCR. Seen here are about a million distinct CDR3 sequences, roughly two fifths observed once, and the top ten hold roughly 14%. Donors were systemically healthy Caucasian individuals from Russia aged 6 to 90 years. Each sample had at least 6 million PBMCs isolated. There are a few counts of this clonotype. Trimming left V 8 bases short and J 6 bases short, with 17 bases between. The germline gives CDR1 SQVTM, CDR2 ANQGSEA. There are 12 residues in the CDR3.

This chain uses TRBV29-1 with TRBJ2-7; D is unresolved. This receptor was taken from a man aged 18 to 29 in good health. Specimen: blood. The CDR3 is CSIMQTSAEQYF. The CDR3 nucleotides read TGCAGCATTATGCAGACTTCGGCCGAGCAGTACTTC.